This T cell receptor beta chain was profiled in a study of T cell responses to AZD1222 COVID-19 vaccine. The table came from immunoSEQ multiplex PCR; TCRdb's copy has only in-frame clones and leaves some out. The sample shows around 150,000 clones, about 92% of them seen only once. V was pared by 2 bases and J by 7 bases, with 17 bases between. The CDR3 loop spans 16 amino acids. Germline CDR1 and CDR2: MNHEY and SMNVEV (reference sequence). As for this clone: Its antigen is unknown.

Study-wide points: All repertoire sampling was performed exclusively after the peak T cell response. Possibly, clonal diversity was underestimated; donors were largely white British and included more females. Across the whole spike, CD4 TCRs peaked at regions 160-218 and 743-854. The study identified only six AZD1222 recipients as seropositive at baseline.

The input for sequencing was peripheral blood, taken 28 days after the second AZD1222 dose. This TCR was recovered from an adult who received the AZD1222 COVID-19 vaccine. The rearrangement joins TRBV27 to TRBJ1-4; D unclear. CDR3 sequence reads: CASSLVSVGRAEKLFF. CDR3 DNA: TGTGCCAGCAGTTTAGTCTCGGTAGGGCGCGCTGAAAAACTGTTTTTT.